This TCR beta chain was identified in a study of blood T cell repertoires in COVID-19. Original handling: Nucleated cell counts were estimated from reference gene primer amplification. The assay was immunoSEQ multiplex PCR, and TCRdb's table has in-frame clones only and misses some. The V and J calls and clone size were taken over from that table, and D and trimming were inferred from the DNA. Of some 300,000 clones in the sample, 85% to 90% were seen once. This clonotype was obtained from a woman in her forties with COVID-19, enrolled during active disease. The sequencing sample was made of peripheral blood.

CDR3 nucleotides: TGTGCCAGCAGCAGACCGACTAGCGGGGTTCGCTCTGGGGCCAACGTCCTGACTTTC. Protein: CASSRPTSGVRSGANVLTF. The genes are TRBV5-4 and TRBJ2-6; TRBD2 agrees at 11 bases. V lost 4 bases to trimming and J lost 0 bases; unmatched junction nucleotides: 9. The germline V gene encodes CDR1 SGHNT and CDR2 YYREEE (reference sequence). This CDR3 is built from 19 residues.